What follows are 13 T cell receptor beta chains derived from one specimen sequenced in a study of blood T cell repertoires in COVID-19. Some clones are missing from TCRdb's copy, which holds only in-frame ones; the method was immunoSEQ multiplex PCR. The sample has some 75,000 clones, around nine tenths seen once; the top ten hold more than 2.5%. The specimen was peripheral blood. The source of these receptors is a man aged 70-80 years with active or convalescent COVID-19.

The V and J genes are TRBV19 and TRBJ2-7; tentative D call: TRBD1 (6 bases). Germline V gene sequence: CDR1 LNHDA, CDR2 SQIVND (reference sequence). The CDR3 runs 13 residues. The germline V and J ends were trimmed by 5 bases and 6 bases, with 14 bases remaining between them. The CDR3 DNA reads TGTGCCAGTAGTGGGGGCGGCCTTTTCGAGCAGTACTTC. This sequence encodes CASSGGGLFEQYF.

This clone has just one count. The chain links TRBV28 to TRBJ1-1; 7 bases agree with TRBD1. V was clipped by 2 bases and J by 3 bases; unmatched bases: 15. The length of the CDR3 is 18 residues. Germline CDR1 is MDHEN and CDR2 is SYDVKM. Here the CDR3 DNA reads TGTGCCAGCAGTTTAATTGGGGTTACGACAGGGCTGGACACTGAAGCTTTCTTT. Its translation is CASSLIGVTTGLDTEAFF. Looking up the rest from reference TRBV28 and TRBJ1-1 gives the full variable domain: DVKVTQSSRYLVKRTGEKVFLECVQDMDHENMFWYRQDPGLGLRLIYFSYDVKMKEKGDIPEGYSVSREKKERFSLILESASTNQTSMYLCASSLIGVTTGLDTEAFFGQGTRLTVV.

The chain couples TRBV11-1 to TRBJ2-3; maybe TRBD2 (5 bases). V lost 5 bases and J lost 7, with 13 bases in between. The CDR3 length is 13 residues. Germline V CDR1 and CDR2: SGHAT, FQDESV (reference sequence). The CDR3 protein is CASSLSGSHTQYF. The DNA for the CDR3 is TGTGCCAGCAGCCTTTCGGGATCACATACGCAGTATTTT.

V usage is TRBV28 and J usage is TRBJ2-7, with a tentative D call TRBD1 (5 bases). CDR3 length: 14 residues. V was cut by 5 bases and J by 6 bases, with 17 bases left in between. In germline, CDR1 is MDHEN, CDR2 SYDVKM. The CDR3 nucleotides read TGTGCCAGCAGTCCGTCGGACATTCTGCGCGAGCAGTACTTC. Encoded protein: CASSPSDILREQYF.

This clone was recorded only once. The rearrangement uses TRBV9 and TRBJ2-7; tentative D call: TRBD2 (6 bases). V lost 7 bases, J lost 2 bases, and 19 bases lay in between. Germline-derived CDR1 and CDR2 are SGDLS and YYNGEE. The CDR3 contains 15 residues. The CDR3 DNA is TGTGCCAGCGCCCGAGGTGCGGGGTCAACCTACGAGCAGTACTTC. This sequence encodes CASARGAGSTYEQYF.

This chain links TRBV27 with TRBJ2-1; D might be TRBD1 (6 bases). Trimming stripped 6 bases from V and 10 bases from J, with 19 bases between. This CDR3 contains 14 residues. Germline V CDR1 and CDR2: MNHEY, SMNVEV (reference sequence). In nucleotides, the CDR3 is TGTGCCAGCAGCTCCACTACAGGGATCAACGAGCAGTTCTTC. Residues: CASSSTTGINEQFF.

This rearrangement joins TRBV2 to TRBJ2-5, with unresolved D. Trimming removed 4 bases at V and 3 bases at J, with 3 bases between. CDR3 length equals 11 residues. From germline, CDR1 is SNHLY and CDR2 FYNNEI. CDR3 nucleotides: TGTGCCAGCAGTGTTAAAGAGACCCAGTACTTC. This translates into CASSVKETQYF.

The V gene is TRBV5-1, the J gene TRBJ2-1; unclear D gene. CDR1 and CDR2 (germline): SGHRS, YFSETQ. The CDR3 is 12 residues long. V lost 0 bases and J lost 8, with 6 bases in between. The CDR3 nucleotides are TGCGCCAGCAGCTTGGGACAAGATGAGCAGTTCTTC. As protein: CASSLGQDEQFF.

This chain links TRBV5-1 with TRBJ1-1; the match to TRBD1 covers 7 bases. J lost 2 bases, V lost 4 bases, and 8 bases had no gene match. The CDR3 has 15 amino acids. Per the germline V gene, CDR1 is SGHRS and CDR2 is YFSETQ. This chain's CDR3 is CASSPRGQYNTEAFF. The CDR3 region has the DNA TGCGCCAGCAGCCCTAGGGGACAGTATAACACTGAAGCTTTCTTT.

This clone is termed medium-sized. This chain links TRBV3-1 (or the pseudogene TRBV3-2) with TRBJ1-6; tentatively, D is TRBD1 (5 bases). Germline loops: CDR1 LGHDT, CDR2 YNNKEL (reference sequence). V lost 3 bases and J 6 bases, leaving 12 bases between the germline ends. The CDR3 is made up of 15 amino acids. The CDR3 sequence is CASSQFGQINSPLHF. The CDR3 DNA sequence: TGTGCCAGCAGCCAGTTCGGACAAATTAATTCACCCCTCCACTTT.

The rearrangement joins TRBV4-2 to TRBJ1-3; tentative D call: TRBD1 (6 bases). The CDR3 runs 16 residues. Trimming took off 2 bases at V and 2 bases at J, with 13 bases between the two ends. In germline, CDR1 is LGHNA, CDR2 YNFKEQ. The CDR3: CASSQPMGTTGNTIYF. In nucleotides, the CDR3 is TGTGCCAGCAGCCAACCCATGGGGACAACTGGAAACACCATATATTTT.

Only one count was recorded for this clone. This chain connects TRBV28 to TRBJ1-2, with 9 bases matching TRBD1. V lost 4 bases to trimming and J lost 8 bases; unmatched junction nucleotides: 2. Germline CDR1 and CDR2: MDHEN and SYDVKM. The CDR3 is 12 residues long. CDR3 amino acids: CASSSDRGGYTF. CDR3 coding DNA: TGTGCCAGCAGTTCGGACAGGGGAGGCTACACCTTC.

This clone occurred a few times. J is TRBJ1-4 and V is TRBV19; TRBD1 agrees at 8 bases. J was trimmed by 8 bases and V by 5 bases; bases with no gene match: 4. CDR3 length: 13 amino acids. The germline gives CDR1 LNHDA, CDR2 SQIVND (reference sequence). The CDR3 loop is CASSGQGWEKLFF. The CDR3, as DNA: TGTGCCAGTAGTGGACAGGGTTGGGAAAAACTGTTTTTT.